These 7 T cell receptor beta chains were all obtained from the same sample, sequenced in a study of Ad26.COV2.S vaccination and SARS-CoV-2 variants. Here immunoSEQ multiplex PCR was the method, and the copy in TCRdb shows in-frame clones only, minus some. The sample carries about 680,000 clones, more than 70% recorded once. The treatment here: about 20 received Ad26.COV2.S at low or high dose, single or two shots; 5 received placebo; per-sample allocation not given. It was on day 63 after the first vaccine or placebo injection that samples were taken. The sequences come from peripheral blood, collected in a trial of Ad26.COV2.S vaccine versus placebo. Source of these receptors: a person aged 18-60 years who received the Ad26.COV2.S COVID-19 vaccine or a placebo.

The chain carries TRBV27 and TRBJ2-1, with 13 positions matching TRBD2. Germline CDR1 is MNHEY and CDR2 is SMNVEV (reference sequence). The CDR3 runs to 15 residues. Unmatched junction bases numbered 2, after V lost 1 base and J lost 8 bases. CDR3 sequence (DNA): TGTGCCAGCAGTTTATGGACTAGCGGGGGATATGAGCAGTTCTTC. Its protein product is CASSLWTSGGYEQFF.

The J gene is TRBJ1-2, the V gene TRBV7-9; a weak D match, TRBD1 (6 bases). With 4 bases removed from V and 5 bases from J, the gap between germline ends came to 23 bases. The CDR3 is 17 amino acids. Germline values: CDR1 SEHNR, CDR2 FQNEAQ (reference sequence). The CDR3 here is CASSSNAYDRFYYGYTF. The CDR3 DNA follows: TGTGCCAGCAGCTCGAACGCTTACGACAGGTTCTATTATGGCTACACCTTC.

The chain employs TRBV7-3 and TRBJ2-3; 8 bases are a match to TRBD2. V trimming: 0 bases; J trimming: 7 bases; junction bases outside the gene matches: 9. Germline V gene lookup returns CDR1 SGHTA and CDR2 FQGTGA. This CDR3 region has 16 residues. The DNA of the CDR3 is TGTGCCAGCAGCTTAACAGGTGCGGGGGGCAGCTATACGCAGTATTTT. Its protein is CASSLTGAGGSYTQYF.

The chain employs TRBV10-3 and TRBJ2-5; D is unclear. V lost 3 bases to trimming and J lost 5 bases, with 10 bases between them. The CDR3 spans 13 residues. Germline CDR1 reads ENHRY; CDR2 reads SYGVKD. CDR3 DNA: TGTGCCATCAGTGACCAGGCTGGGGAGACCCAGTACTTC. This gives the protein CAISDQAGETQYF.

The genes are TRBV10-3 and TRBJ2-3, with 8 bases aligning to TRBD2. CDR3 length: 12 amino acids. CDR1 ENHRY and CDR2 SYGVKD come from the germline V gene. The V gene end was trimmed by 6 bases and the J gene end by 14 bases; junction bases not matched to a gene: 10. CDR3 amino acids: CAISSDGLAGYF. The DNA for the CDR3 is TGTGCCATCAGCTCGGATGGACTAGCAGGGTATTTT.

The CDR3 loop reads CAWSERANYGYTF. CDR3 sequence (DNA): TGTGCCTGGAGTGAAAGAGCTAACTATGGCTACACCTTC. This chain links TRBV30 with TRBJ1-2; D not certain. The V and J ends lost 1 base and 0 bases respectively, with 6 bases between them. This CDR3 contains 13 residues. CDR1 and CDR2 from the germline V gene are GTSNPN and SVGIG (reference sequence).

The chain joins TRBV7-8 to TRBJ2-1, with a weak D call TRBD2 (7 bases). Trimming took off 4 bases at V and 3 bases at J, with 19 bases between the two ends. Per germline, CDR1 SGHVS and CDR2 FQNEAQ. The CDR3 contains 17 residues. In nucleotides, the CDR3 is TGTGCCAGCAGCTCCCGCAAGCTGGGGGGGCTCTACAATGAGCAGTTCTTC. This encodes CASSSRKLGGLYNEQFF.